This entry describes one TCR beta chain. This clonotype was seen ten or more times. What this receptor recognizes is not known. Base qualities are not provided; no much larger clone lies one nucleotide away. Germline trimming: 3 bases from V, 4 bases from J; junction bases outside gene matches: 1. CDR1 and CDR2 are drawn from the germline V gene: SGHAT, FQNNGV. From the cysteine up to the phenylalanine, the CDR3 has a length of 14 residues. CDR3 DNA only is kept here, 42 bases in frame from base 1. Library generation was performed with multiplex PCR. For sequencing, an Illumina HiSeq 4000 was employed. To build TCR beta libraries, CDR3 regions were amplified by Arm-PCR using iRepertoire HTBI primers. PCR products were gel purified before sequencing. From the authors' description of their analysis: A total of 62 TRBV and approximately 13 TRBJ segments were identified across samples and were used for gene usage analysis of CDR3 amino acid clonotypes. COPE and FqMerger were used to merge filtered high-quality paired reads into contigs. Contigs were aligned with BLAST to IMGT TRBV, TRBD and TRBJ reference genes, and CDR3 was defined per IMGT. Highly expanded clones were defined as clonotypes with a frequency above 0.1%. Repertoire diversity was measured by Shannon entropy, and V-J evenness by the Gini coefficient. Clonotypes shared by more than one individual were considered public. The public reads were quality trimmed at Q25 with fastp and then assembled into clones with MiXCR by TCRdb, keeping productive beta chains. Entries that share a CDR3 protein sequence are merged under the most common genes and DNA. The V and J calls follow TCRdb's processing rather than the paper's. Recorded for this sample are 300,000 to 400,000 distinct CDR3 sequences; about a sixth of them occurred a single time. The ten largest clones capture just under 30% of the sample.

This entry belongs to a study of regulatory T cells in long-lasting Graves disease (dated by TCRdb to the early 2020s). Looking at the study overall: Antithyroid drugs had been taken for less than 3 months by newly diagnosed Graves' disease patients. Persistent Graves' disease patients were compared with newly diagnosed Graves' disease patients by peripheral blood TCR sequencing and RNA sequencing. The study was registered as a clinical trial and conducted in China. A total of around 35 samples were covered by TCR sequencing, comprising 13 persistent and around 20 newly diagnosed Graves' disease patients.

General findings and caveats noted by the study authors: The authors acknowledged the small sample size as a limitation that may reduce accuracy. Only the TCR beta chain was sequenced and analyzed. Peripheral blood alone was examined, since thyroid tissue, which constituted the primary lesion, could not be accessed. Persistent disease showed preferential use of TRBV28, TRBJ1-2 and TRBJ2-5, whereas newly diagnosed disease favored TRBV20-1 and TRBJ2-1. Persistent patients shared more public clonotypes among themselves (approximately 2,500) than newly diagnosed patients did (approximately 900). Lower TCR Shannon entropy and fewer highly expanded clones were observed in persistent Graves' disease patients than in newly diagnosed patients, which suggested clonal expansion.

The sample's time point label, in plain terms: newly diagnosed GD, antithyroid drugs for less than 3 months. RNA was extracted from PBMCs in TRIzol for both TCR sequencing and RNA sequencing. Graves' disease was diagnosed according to American Thyroid Association guidelines. The patients came from an endocrinology department in Xi'an, China. Each patient gave roughly 8.4 milliliters of peripheral blood, collected in an EDTA anticoagulant tube. Ficoll Paque Plus density gradient separation was used to isolate PBMCs, and no further T cell sorting was performed. An Agilent 2100 Bioanalyzer and agarose gel were used to check RNA quality, and a NanoDrop 2000 was used to measure RNA concentration. The sample was also reused in another study, on T cells in Graves' hyperthyroidism and ophthalmopathy. From the second report: Graves' hyperthyroidism was defined as stable when no progression to ophthalmopathy occurred over 18 months of follow-up. The hyperthyroidism patients were between 18 and 65 years old and newly diagnosed, with a disease duration of less than 2 months. Exclusion was applied to patients with uncontrolled infections, other autoimmune diseases, pregnancy or lactation. Diagnoses relied on clinical symptoms, serum thyroxine and TRAb, thyroid ultrasound and orbital computed tomography. The first round of RT-PCR for the TCR CDR3 was performed with the HTBI primer set and the Qiagen OneStep RT-PCR kit. Most expanded thyroid clonotypes (frequency above 0.001) were also found in blood, which suggests that blood repertoires may mirror thyroid immune responses. A model built on a 13 V-J signature distinguished ophthalmopathy from stable hyperthyroidism, reaching approximately 89% sensitivity and approximately 83% specificity in cross-validation and 80%/75% in testing. In validation, progression to ophthalmopathy was predicted by the model with roughly 69% sensitivity and nearly 75% specificity, a median of around 5.9 months before onset. To identify TCR V-J signatures that set the groups apart, the researchers used a discovery cohort of 95 to 100 patients, made up of 40 to 45 with Graves' ophthalmopathy and about 59 with stable Graves' hyperthyroidism. Prospective prediction of ophthalmopathy was tested in an independent validation cohort of 18 to 20 hyperthyroidism patients and 17 patients who later progressed to ophthalmopathy. The 100 discovery patients were divided at random into training and test sets in a 7:3 ratio. Thyroid tissue and blood T-cell repertoires from about six Graves' hyperthyroidism patients were also compared in the study. After sampling, hyperthyroidism patients received methimazole starting at 30 mg daily, and ophthalmopathy patients received high-dose intravenous methylprednisolone. The libraries were constructed in a second round of multiplex PCR and then size-selected and purified. Libraries were sequenced paired-end with 100 bp reads on an Illumina HiSeq2000. SOAPnuke was used to process the raw data, throwing out any read that contained adapters or uncalled bases, had a mean Phred below 15, or lacked an exact constant-primer or identifier match. High-quality paired reads were merged with COPE v1.2.5, and unique nucleotide sequences were defined as clonotypes. Clonotypes were aligned to IMGT TRBV, TRBD and TRBJ reference segments using MiTCR v1.1. Only V-J combinations with frequency above 0.0001, covering 99.2% of repertoires, were analysed. A TCS score was defined as the ratio between F50 (clonal expansion) and ExV (chaos), using BLOSUM62-based TCRdist between CDR3 peptides within each V-J. Welch's t-statistics and random forest reduced several hundred V-J features to 13, which were used in a naive Bayes classifier (R e1071). No statistical method was used to set the sample size in advance, and investigators knew the group allocation. TCR Vbeta CDR3 sequencing of fewer than 150 peripheral blood samples (roughly 43 ophthalmopathy, approximately 80 hyperthyroidism and around 17 progressor patients) is reported in the paper.

In this chain, TRBV11-2 is recombined with TRBJ2-5, with 11 middle bases fitting TRBD1. The origin of this receptor is a man in his forties with Graves disease. Donor details come from another sample of the same person, matched by shared clones. This specimen consisted of peripheral blood mononuclear cells (PBMCs), obtained at new diagnosis, from a patient treated with antithyroid drugs. DNA sequence: TGTGCCAGCAGCTTGGACAGGGGGCCAGAGACCCAGTACTTC. Translation gives CASSLDRGPETQYF.